This T cell receptor beta chain was sequenced in a study of chemoradiotherapy in HPV16-positive cancers. Turning to the study itself: Functional T-cell assays on two HPV16-positive patients' cells defined candidate HPV-specific clones and common TCR motifs. Study-wide points: Functional assays defining HPV-specific T cells used only two HPV16-positive patients. Candidate HPV-specific clones and E7-related TCR motifs grew in tumor during treatment.

This clone was seen a single time. The antigen is undetermined. The data were produced by immunoSEQ multiplex PCR, yet TCRdb's version contains in-frame clones alone and is incomplete. This sample has roughly 32,000 clones, with about 89% found just once. The germline gives CDR1 SGDLS, CDR2 YYNGEE. The CDR3 is 15 residues long. The V gene lost 4 bases and the J gene lost 0 bases, with 11 bases spanning the gap. The TCR was taken from a human donor with HPV-associated anogenital cancer. The rearrangement uses TRBV9 and TRBJ1-3; D unresolved. Specimen: blood, collected from a patient who underwent chemoradiotherapy. CDR3 sequence reads: CASSPLGFSGNTIYF. CDR3 nucleotides: TGTGCCAGCAGCCCTCTCGGTTTCTCTGGAAACACCATATATTTT.